The present entry profiles one TCR beta chain with its context. The source of the sample is a study of patients and donors after allogeneic stem cell transplantation. One entry per CDR3 protein, called by TCRdb with MiXCR from the RT-PCR reads. The data contain approximately 200,000 distinct CDR3 sequences, less than 50% of them singletons. Sequenced: blood, either unsorted or a sorted T cell fraction (not recorded which). The receptor was derived from a human donor who was either an allogeneic HSCT recipient or a stem cell or donor lymphocyte infusion donor (not recorded which). It is not recorded whose cells these are; they may come from a transplant donor.

In nucleotides, the CDR3 is TGTGCCAGCAGCTTAGGGAGGCGGCCTGGATCACCCCTCCACTTT. Its translation: CASSLGRRPGSPLHF. The chain is built from TRBV11-2 and TRBJ1-6, with D hard to call. V was clipped by 1 base and J by 10 bases, with 14 bases between them. This CDR3 region has 15 residues. From germline, CDR1 is SGHAT and CDR2 FQNNGV.